Presented here are 27 T cell receptor beta chains from one specimen sequenced in a study of response to subunit inactivated influenza vaccine. TCRdb itself ran the RT-PCR reads through MiXCR, one entry per CDR3 protein. The sample has under 850,000 distinct CDR3 sequences, less than 20% seen once. The sample in question was PBMCs from blood, obtained roughly 5 days after vaccination. All receptors derive from a man aged 50 to 60 who received an inactivated influenza vaccine.

This clonotype was detected only a few times. The J gene is TRBJ2-6, the V gene TRBV11-2; TRBD2 aligns across 7 bases. CDR3 length equals 18 residues. Losses at the gene ends were 6 bases for V and 5 bases for J; bases not matched to a gene: 16. Germline V gene sequence: CDR1 SGHAT, CDR2 FQNNGV. The CDR3 reads CASSMRGGTISRANVLTF. The CDR3 nucleotides are TGTGCCAGCAGTATGAGGGGAGGGACCATTTCTAGGGCCAACGTCCTGACTTTC.

This clonotype was counted only a few times. The gene calls are TRBV29-1 and TRBJ2-1; D call uncertain. The CDR3 has 10 residues. Trimming cost V 7 bases and J 7 bases, with 8 bases left between them. Germline assignment: CDR1 SQVTM and CDR2 ANQGSEA. The CDR3 sequence is CSGRMNEQFF. The CDR3 coding sequence is TGCAGCGGCCGGATGAATGAGCAGTTCTTC.

In this sample, this clonotype turned up many times. Here the CDR3 DNA reads TGTGCCAGCAGAATCCCGGGACAGAACTACGAGCAGTACTTC. Translated, it gives CASRIPGQNYEQYF. The V gene is TRBV6-1, the J gene TRBJ2-7; 7 bases align to TRBD1. The CDR3 has 14 amino acids. The V gene's germline CDR1 is MNHNS and CDR2 SASEGT. V gave up 6 bases and J gave up 3 bases; unmatched junction bases: 8.

This clonotype was detected only a few times. V usage is TRBV18 and J usage is TRBJ2-1, with TRBD1 as a possible D gene (5 bases). Germline assignment: CDR1 KGHSH and CDR2 LQKENI. The V end lost 4 bases, the J end lost 3 bases, and 19 bases lay between the germline ends. This CDR3 comprises 17 residues. For the CDR3, the DNA is TGTGCCAGCTCACAGTCAATCTTGGACAAGAACTACAATGAGCAGTTCTTC. Protein: CASSQSILDKNYNEQFF. The full variable domain, in which reference TRBV18 and TRBJ2-1 provide the parts outside the CDR3, is NAGVMQNPRHLVRRRGQEARLRCSPMKGHSHVYWYRQLPEEGLKFMVYLQKENIIDESGMPKERFSAEFPKEGPSILRIQQVVRGDSAAYFCASSQSILDKNYNEQFFGPGTRLTVL.

This clonotype was found a few times. This chain joins TRBV30 and TRBJ2-1; 10 bases fit TRBD2. V trimming: 8 bases; J trimming: 5 bases; junction bases outside the gene matches: 12. From germline, CDR1 is GTSNPN and CDR2 SVGIG (reference sequence). The CDR3 has 15 residues. CDR3 in amino acids: CAVNGGLAGDNEQFF. DNA for the CDR3: TGTGCCGTCAACGGGGGGCTAGCGGGGGACAATGAGCAGTTCTTC.

This clonotype was counted ten times or more. V and J are TRBV9 and TRBJ2-2; D call uncertain. Between the trimmed V and J ends, which lost 1 base and 1 base, there was a span of 5 bases. Germline CDR1 reads SGDLS; CDR2 reads YYNGEE. CDR3 length: 14 residues. For the CDR3, the DNA is TGTGCCAGCAGCGTATCGGTGAACACCGGGGAGCTGTTTTTT. Amino acids: CASSVSVNTGELFF.

This sequence joins TRBV21-1 and TRBJ2-1; the D segment call TRBD1 is taken from the table without a DNA check. TRBV21-1 is a documented pseudogene. The CDR3 runs 12 residues. CDR3 sequence reads: CASTLGQNEQFF. The CDR3 bases are TGTGCCAGCACCTTGGGACAAAATGAGCAGTTCTTC.

This clonotype was counted between two and nine times. The chain has TRBV7-2 and TRBJ2-3, with D possibly TRBD2 on 5 matching bases. Trimming left V 8 bases short and J 2 bases short, with 8 bases between. Germline V gene lookup returns CDR1 SGHTA and CDR2 FQGNSA. There are 12 residues in the CDR3. CDR3 in DNA: TGTGCCAGCGGAGCGGCCACAGATACGCAGTATTTT. It encodes CASGAATDTQYF.

V usage is TRBV5-1 and J usage is TRBJ2-1, with 8 bases aligning to TRBD2. The CDR3 sequence is 17 residues long. Germline V gives CDR1 SGHRS, CDR2 YFSETQ. With V trimmed by 0 bases and J by 6 bases, 11 bases remained unmatched. The CDR3 region has the DNA TGCGCCAGCAGCTTGGCCGCGGGGGGAGCGGGACCCAATGAGCAGTTCTTC. This gives the protein CASSLAAGGAGPNEQFF.

This clonotype was found many times. The gene calls are TRBV5-1 and TRBJ1-2, with unresolved D. The CDR3 length is 13 residues. Germline CDR1 reads SGHRS; CDR2 reads YFSETQ. The V end was cut by 1 base, the J end by 2 bases, with 6 bases between. The chain's CDR3 is CASSLRVNYGYTF. The CDR3 coding sequence is TGCGCCAGCAGCTTGAGGGTCAACTATGGCTACACCTTC. The variable domain in full, completed from reference TRBV5-1 and TRBJ1-2, reads KAGVTQTPRYLIKTRGQQVTLSCSPISGHRSVSWYQQTPGQGLQFLFEYFSETQRNKGNFPGRFSGRQFSNSRSEMNVSTLELGDSALYLCASSLRVNYGYTFGSGTRLTVV.

V gene TRBV7-2 combines with J gene TRBJ1-2, with 8 bases lining up with TRBD1. Germline V gives CDR1 SGHTA, CDR2 FQGNSA. This CDR3 has 15 amino acids. Unmatched junction bases numbered 7, after V lost 2 bases and J lost 5 bases. The CDR3 DNA sequence: TGTGCCAGCAGCTTAACAGGGGGTTCCGCGTATGGCTACACCTTC. Its translation is CASSLTGGSAYGYTF.

The genes are TRBV12-3 or TRBV12-4 and TRBJ2-4, with D unclear. With 3 bases removed from V and 11 bases from J, the gap between germline ends came to 8 bases. This CDR3 spans 11 amino acids. CDR3 protein: CASSLGKFQYF. In DNA form, the CDR3 reads TGTGCCAGCAGTTTGGGCAAATTTCAGTACTTC.

This clonotype was observed a few times. V and J are TRBV6-1 and TRBJ2-3, with TRBD2 identical over 9 bases. There are 17 residues in the CDR3. J lost 5 bases, V lost 5 bases, and 14 bases had no gene match. The germline CDR1 and CDR2 sequences are MNHNS and SASEGT. Written as DNA, the CDR3 is TGTGCCAGCAGTCCACCGCCTTTAGCGGGAGTTCTAGATACGCAGTATTTT. This gives the protein CASSPPPLAGVLDTQYF.

This clonotype has only a few counts. This chain joins TRBV6-2 or TRBV6-3 and TRBJ2-7; possible D gene TRBD1, 6 bases. This CDR3 region has 12 residues. V was clipped by 7 bases and J by 6 bases, with 13 bases between them. Per germline, CDR1 MNHEY and CDR2 SVGEGT. CDR3: CASTTVGGEQYF. CDR3 nucleotide sequence: TGTGCCAGCACCACGGTAGGGGGCGAGCAGTACTTC.

J is TRBJ1-2 and V is TRBV29-1; D call uncertain. V shed 4 bases and J shed 6 bases, with 15 bases lying between them. The CDR3 contains 13 residues. The V gene's germline CDR1 is SQVTM and CDR2 ANQGSEA. The CDR3 bases are TGCAGCGTTGCTTCGGCGGGTCCCGATGGCTACACCTTC. Protein: CSVASAGPDGYTF.

V is TRBV11-2 and J is TRBJ2-7; 9 positions match TRBD2. V lost 5 bases, J lost 7 bases, and 9 bases stayed unmatched. The CDR3 is made up of 14 amino acids. Germline V gene lookup returns CDR1 SGHAT and CDR2 FQNNGV. The CDR3 DNA reads TGTGCCAGCAGCCTAGCGGGACTTCTTAGGGAGCAGTACTTC. Amino acids: CASSLAGLLREQYF.

The chain joins TRBV20-1 to TRBJ2-1; possibly TRBD2 for D (5 bases). CDR3 size: 12 residues. The germline V gene encodes CDR1 DFQATT and CDR2 SNEGSKA (reference sequence). For the CDR3, the DNA is TGCAGGAAGACCCTGGGCGGGAATGAGCAGTTCTTC. It encodes CRKTLGGNEQFF.

This clonotype was found a few times. The chain has TRBV10-3 and TRBJ2-1; D is unclear. Per germline, CDR1 ENHRY and CDR2 SYGVKD. The CDR3 is 12 residues long. Trimming left V 2 bases short and J 6 bases short, with 5 bases between. The CDR3 region has the DNA TGTGCCATCAGTGAGGACGGCAATGAGCAGTTCTTC. This codes for CAISEDGNEQFF.

J is TRBJ1-1 and V is TRBV12-3 or TRBV12-4, with TRBD1 identical over 8 bases. The length of the CDR3 is 12 residues. V gave up 3 bases and J gave up 11 bases; unmatched junction bases: 5. The CDR3 loop reads CASSLTGVGAFF. In DNA, the CDR3 is TGTGCCAGCAGTTTGACAGGGGTTGGGGCTTTCTTT.

The genes are TRBV7-9 and TRBJ2-7; TRBD2 might be the D (5 bases). Per germline, CDR1 SEHNR and CDR2 FQNEAQ (reference sequence). This CDR3 contains 17 residues. V was pared by 0 bases and J by 0 bases, with 15 bases between. The CDR3: CASSLALGILSSYEQYF. In nucleotides, the CDR3 is TGTGCCAGCAGCTTAGCGCTCGGGATTCTGAGCTCCTACGAGCAGTACTTC.

This clonotype was seen ten or more times. V and J are TRBV12-3 or TRBV12-4 and TRBJ2-7; D is possibly TRBD1 (6 bases). This CDR3 region has 12 residues. V was trimmed by 5 bases and J by 2 bases, leaving 7 bases between them. The CDR3, as DNA: TGTGCCAGCAGTCGGACAGCCTACGAGCAGTACTTC. Protein product: CASSRTAYEQYF.

The chain employs TRBV4-1 and TRBJ2-4, with TRBD1 as a possible D gene (6 bases). The germline CDR1 and CDR2 sequences are MGHRA and YSYEKL. The CDR3 is made up of 16 amino acids. V lost 4 bases, J lost 0 bases, and 13 bases lay in between. The CDR3 reads CASSPGQSLAKNIQYF. The CDR3 coding sequence is TGCGCCAGCAGCCCCGGACAGTCGCTAGCCAAAAACATTCAGTACTTC.

The chain carries TRBV10-3 and TRBJ2-7, with 14 bases lining up with TRBD2. Germline CDR1 is ENHRY and CDR2 is SYGVKD. There are 14 residues in the CDR3. Trimming cost V 8 bases and J 0 bases; bases outside gene matches: 0. The CDR3 region has the DNA TGTGCCATCGGGACTAGCGGGGGCTCCTACGAGCAGTACTTC. Residues: CAIGTSGGSYEQYF.

The gene calls are TRBV20-1 and TRBJ2-3, with D unclear. CDR3 size: 13 residues. Looked up from germline, CDR1 is DFQATT and CDR2 is SNEGSKA (reference sequence). CDR3 bases: TGCAGCCCTCAGAAACCTAGCACAGATACGCAGTATTTT. Translated, it gives CSPQKPSTDTQYF.

The chain links TRBV24-1 to TRBJ1-2; 8 nucleotides agree with TRBD1. Germline CDR1 reads KGHDR; CDR2 reads SFDVKD. CDR3 length equals 14 residues. Losses at the gene ends were 4 bases for V and 6 bases for J; bases not matched to a gene: 6. CDR3 sequence: CATSDSTGVNGYTF. Here the CDR3 DNA reads TGTGCCACCAGTGACTCGACAGGGGTGAATGGCTACACCTTC.

This clonotype has ten or more counts. The chain uses TRBV18 and TRBJ2-7; the D is unclear. Trimming stripped 1 base from V and 7 bases from J, with 11 bases between. Germline CDR1 is KGHSH and CDR2 is LQKENI. This CDR3 contains 13 residues. For the CDR3, the DNA is TGTGCCAGCTCACCACAAGAGACGCGGGAGCAGTACTTC. As protein: CASSPQETREQYF.

The rearrangement uses TRBV6-1 and TRBJ1-2; 7 bases are shared with TRBD1. Germline CDR1 is MNHNS and CDR2 is SASEGT. The V and J ends lost 7 bases and 3 bases, in that order; junction bases with no gene match: 8. The CDR3 totals 14 residues. CDR3: CASTPRQGDYGYTF. The DNA for the CDR3 is TGTGCCAGCACCCCCCGACAGGGAGACTATGGCTACACCTTC.